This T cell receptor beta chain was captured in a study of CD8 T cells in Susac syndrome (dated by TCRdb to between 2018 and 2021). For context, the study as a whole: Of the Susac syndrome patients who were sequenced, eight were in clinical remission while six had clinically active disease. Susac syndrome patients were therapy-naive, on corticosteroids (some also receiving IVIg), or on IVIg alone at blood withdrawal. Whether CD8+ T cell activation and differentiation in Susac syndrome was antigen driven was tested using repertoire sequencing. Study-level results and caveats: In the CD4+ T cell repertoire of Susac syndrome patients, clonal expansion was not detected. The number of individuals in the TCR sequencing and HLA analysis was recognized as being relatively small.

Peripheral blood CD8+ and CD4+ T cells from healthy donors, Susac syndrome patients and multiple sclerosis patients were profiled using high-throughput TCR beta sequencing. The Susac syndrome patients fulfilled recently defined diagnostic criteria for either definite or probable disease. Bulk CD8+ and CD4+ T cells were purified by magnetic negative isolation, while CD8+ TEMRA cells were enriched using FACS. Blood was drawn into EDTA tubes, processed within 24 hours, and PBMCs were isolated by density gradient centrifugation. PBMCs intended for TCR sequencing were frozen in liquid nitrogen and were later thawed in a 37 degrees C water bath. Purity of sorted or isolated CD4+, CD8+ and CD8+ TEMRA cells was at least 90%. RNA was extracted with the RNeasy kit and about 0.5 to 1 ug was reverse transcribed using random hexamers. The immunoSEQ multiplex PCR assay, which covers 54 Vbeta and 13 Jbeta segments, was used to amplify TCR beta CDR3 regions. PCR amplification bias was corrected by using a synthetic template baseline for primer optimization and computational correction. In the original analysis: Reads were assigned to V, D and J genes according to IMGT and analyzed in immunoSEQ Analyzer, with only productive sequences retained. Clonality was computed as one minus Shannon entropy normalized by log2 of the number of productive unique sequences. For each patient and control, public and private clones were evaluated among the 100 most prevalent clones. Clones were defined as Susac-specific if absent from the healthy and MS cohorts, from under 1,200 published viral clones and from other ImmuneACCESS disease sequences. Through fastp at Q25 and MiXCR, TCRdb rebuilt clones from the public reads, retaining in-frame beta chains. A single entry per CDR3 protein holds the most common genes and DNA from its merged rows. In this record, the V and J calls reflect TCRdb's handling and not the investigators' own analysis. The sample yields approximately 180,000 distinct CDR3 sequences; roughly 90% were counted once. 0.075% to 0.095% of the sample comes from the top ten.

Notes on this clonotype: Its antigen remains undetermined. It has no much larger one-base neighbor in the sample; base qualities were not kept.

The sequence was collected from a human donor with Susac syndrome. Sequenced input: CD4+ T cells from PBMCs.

The CDR3 protein sequence reads: CSKLAYLAGGPKEQYF. The sequenced DNA is TGCAGTAAACTAGCTTATCTAGCGGGAGGGCCAAAGGAGCAGTACTTC. The chain was built from TRBV20-1 and TRBJ2-7; TRBD2 fits 12 bases in the junction. CDR1 is given as DFQATT and CDR2 as SNEGSKA, both from the germline V gene (reference sequence). V lost 8 bases and J lost 7 bases, and the count of bases not matched to a germline gene is 18. Spanning cysteine to phenylalanine, the CDR3 consists of 16 amino acids. Solely the CDR3 DNA is kept, with 48 bases framed from the first base.